What follows are 29 T cell receptor beta chains derived from one specimen sequenced in a study of OX40 agonist ivuxolimab in advanced cancers. Repertoires were generated with immunoSEQ multiplex PCR, while TCRdb's copy carries only in-frame clones and drops some. The data show about 80,000 clones, more than 80% seen once. This specimen was CD4+ or CD8+ T cells sorted from blood, taken in a trial of the OX40 agonist ivuxolimab. The receptors shown here come from an adult with an advanced solid tumor such as melanoma, head and neck, liver or kidney cancer.

The chain has TRBV4-1 and TRBJ2-3; 11 positions agree with TRBD2. CDR3 length equals 17 residues. After removal of 3 bases from V and 1 base from J, the junction contained 6 bases not matched to a gene. Germline CDR1 MGHRA, CDR2 YSYEKL. In DNA form, the CDR3 reads TGCGCCAGCAGCCAGGGATCGACTAGCGGGGGCACAGATACGCAGTATTTT. This encodes CASSQGSTSGGTDTQYF.

This chain connects TRBV25-1 to TRBJ2-7; D is unclear. The CDR3 consists of 15 residues. Deletions cut 2 bases from V and 0 bases from J, with 11 bases between. CDR1 is MGHDK and CDR2 is SYGVNS in the germline V gene. For the CDR3, the DNA is TGTGCCAGCAGTGAAGTTGGAGACCACTCCTACGAGCAGTACTTC. Translated: CASSEVGDHSYEQYF.

The V gene is TRBV7-8, the J gene TRBJ2-5; D possibly corresponds to TRBD1 (6 bases). CDR3 length: 16 amino acids. Germline V gives CDR1 SGHVS, CDR2 FQNEAQ. V was shortened by 5 bases and J by 5 bases, with 21 bases between the two germline ends. Written as DNA, the CDR3 is TGTGCCAGCAGCCTTGACCAGCGGACAGCGCGGGAGACCCAGTACTTC. Protein: CASSLDQRTARETQYF.

The chain has TRBV9 and TRBJ1-2; D unresolved. Trimming cost V 6 bases and J 2 bases, with 11 bases left between them. The CDR3 is 13 amino acids. The germline gives CDR1 SGDLS, CDR2 YYNGEE. The CDR3 region is CASTPAPNYGYTF. The CDR3 DNA reads TGTGCCAGCACCCCAGCGCCGAACTATGGCTACACCTTC.

V usage is TRBV30 and J usage is TRBJ2-5, with D possibly matching TRBD2 (5 bases). Trimming took 0 bases from V and 4 from J, leaving 6 bases between them. Looked up from germline, CDR1 is GTSNPN and CDR2 is SVGIG (reference sequence). CDR3 length: 12 amino acids. This CDR3 reads CAWSVRGETQYF. CDR3 DNA: TGTGCCTGGAGTGTACGGGGAGAGACCCAGTACTTC.

This chain links TRBV10-2 with TRBJ2-7, with 11 positions matching TRBD1. Per germline, CDR1 WSHSY and CDR2 SAAADI. V lost 8 bases, J lost 0 bases, and 12 bases stayed unmatched. The CDR3 spans 17 residues. CDR3 DNA: TGCGCCAGCTCGGACTTGTTAGGGACAGGGGGCTCCTACGAGCAGTACTTC. It translates to CASSDLLGTGGSYEQYF.

A single count supports this clone. This chain joins TRBV7-2 and TRBJ2-4; TRBD2 might be the D (6 bases). The CDR3 is 13 residues long. Germline lookup yields CDR1 SGHTA and CDR2 FQGNSA. The V end lost 6 bases, the J end lost 6 bases, and 12 bases lay between the germline ends. As DNA, the CDR3 is TGTGCCAGCAGTCCCGGGACTGTAAACATTCAGTACTTC. As protein: CASSPGTVNIQYF.

V usage is TRBV27 and J usage is TRBJ1-5, with TRBD1 matching 8 bases. With V trimmed by 8 bases and J by 5 bases, 5 bases remained unmatched. The CDR3 is 13 amino acids. Per germline, CDR1 MNHEY and CDR2 SMNVEV (reference sequence). The CDR3 sequence is CASSGGRDQPQHF. The CDR3, as DNA: TGTGCCAGCTCAGGGGGCAGGGATCAGCCCCAGCATTTT.

This clone was observed a single time. The V call is TRBV5-6, the J call TRBJ1-4; 8 nucleotides align to TRBD1. This CDR3 has 15 residues. Losses at the gene ends were 4 bases for V and 6 bases for J; bases not matched to a gene: 8. Germline lookup yields CDR1 SGHDT and CDR2 YYEEEE. In DNA form, the CDR3 reads TGTGCCAGCAGCGCCCACAGGGGGATTTATGAAAAACTGTTTTTT. Protein product: CASSAHRGIYEKLFF.

The gene calls are TRBV28 and TRBJ2-7; no definite D call. The V end was cut by 2 bases, the J end by 4 bases, with 3 bases between. Germline assignment: CDR1 MDHEN and CDR2 SYDVKM. The CDR3 runs 11 residues. CDR3 region: CASSLAYEQYF. CDR3 nucleotide sequence: TGTGCCAGCAGTTTAGCATACGAGCAGTACTTC.

The rearrangement joins TRBV7-3 to TRBJ2-5; weak D call: TRBD2 (6 bases). The germline V and J ends were trimmed by 1 base and 2 bases, with 11 bases remaining between them. Germline V gene sequence: CDR1 SGHTA, CDR2 FQGTGA. CDR3 size: 15 residues. The DNA for the CDR3 is TGTGCCAGCAGCTTAAGGAGCGGGCCACAAGAGACCCAGTACTTC. Its translation is CASSLRSGPQETQYF.

Only one count was recorded for this clone. The rearrangement links TRBV7-3 to TRBJ2-2; 9 bases are shared with TRBD1. The ends lost 2 bases at V and 5 bases at J; junction bases unmatched: 6. The CDR3 is 16 residues long. CDR1 is SGHTA and CDR2 is FQGTGA in the germline V gene. CDR3: CASSLQGQGVTGELFF. CDR3 coding DNA: TGTGCCAGCAGCTTACAGGGACAGGGTGTAACCGGGGAGCTGTTTTTT.

The chain carries TRBV7-3 and TRBJ2-3, with D unresolved. The CDR3 is made up of 16 amino acids. V dropped 3 bases and J dropped 3 bases, with 16 bases sitting between them. Germline V gene lookup returns CDR1 SGHTA and CDR2 FQGTGA. CDR3 DNA: TGTGCCAGCAGCTTGCTCCCCGGCCAGTTGACAGATACGCAGTATTTT. Translated: CASSLLPGQLTDTQYF.

This clone was detected only a few times. V gene TRBV7-2 combines with J gene TRBJ2-4; maybe TRBD2 (5 bases). The CDR3 covers 14 residues. Trimming pared 5 bases from V and 8 bases from J, leaving 16 bases between. Germline-derived CDR1 and CDR2 are SGHTA and FQGNSA. The CDR3 nucleotides are TGTGCCAGCAGCATCTGGGGTTCCGGGGACATTCAGTACTTC. It encodes CASSIWGSGDIQYF.

The V gene is TRBV9, the J gene TRBJ1-4; D is uncertain. The germline V gene encodes CDR1 SGDLS and CDR2 YYNGEE. V shed 1 base and J shed 6 bases, with 7 bases lying between them. The CDR3 is 13 amino acids. DNA of the CDR3: TGTGCCAGCAGCGTATTCATCTATGAAAAACTGTTTTTT. Translated: CASSVFIYEKLFF.

The rearrangement joins TRBV6-1 to TRBJ1-1; the match to TRBD1 covers 8 bases. The CDR3 runs 13 residues. Germline V gene sequence: CDR1 MNHNS, CDR2 SASEGT. The CDR3 DNA follows: TGTGCTTCCCGCCAGGGGGCGAACACTGAAGCTTTCTTT. It encodes CASRQGANTEAFF.

V usage is TRBV7-9 and J usage is TRBJ2-3, with D perhaps TRBD1 (5 bases). Trimming took off 4 bases at V and 1 base at J, with 9 bases between the two ends. The CDR3 loop spans 14 amino acids. In germline, CDR1 is SEHNR, CDR2 FQNEAQ (reference sequence). For the CDR3, the DNA is TGTGCCAGCAGCTACCAACAGGGCACAGATACGCAGTATTTT. Protein sequence: CASSYQQGTDTQYF. Full variable domain (missing parts from reference TRBV7-9 and TRBJ2-3): DTGVSQNPRHKITKRGQNVTFRCDPISEHNRLYWYRQTLGQGPEFLTYFQNEAQLEKSRLLSDRFSAERPKGSFSTLEIQRTEQGDSAMYLCASSYQQGTDTQYFGPGTRLTVL.

This clone appeared once. The chain couples TRBV7-2 to TRBJ2-5; D is unresolved. The CDR3 covers 14 residues. The ends were cut back, 6 bases at V and 2 bases at J, with 13 bases in the middle. The germline V gene has CDR1 SGHTA and CDR2 FQGNSA. CDR3 sequence reads: CASRPPGRQETQYF. CDR3 nucleotides: TGTGCCAGCAGACCTCCGGGCCGTCAAGAGACCCAGTACTTC.

The chain joins TRBV28 to TRBJ1-4, with TRBD1 as a possible D gene (6 bases). Germline V gene data show CDR1 as MDHEN and CDR2 as SYDVKM. This CDR3 region has 14 residues. V lost 3 bases to trimming and J lost 15 bases, with 20 bases between them. The chain's CDR3 is CASSFQRGFQGLFF. CDR3 sequence (DNA): TGTGCCAGCAGTTTTCAAAGGGGGTTCCAAGGGTTGTTTTTT.

The chain uses TRBV4-2 and TRBJ1-1, with D maybe TRBD1 (5 bases). Germline V CDR1 and CDR2: LGHNA, YNFKEQ. The V end was cut by 1 base, the J end by 6 bases, with 12 bases between. The CDR3 length is 14 residues. The CDR3 nucleotides are TGTGCCAGCAGCCAAGTTCCCGGGGCATCTGAAGCTTTCTTT. Its translation is CASSQVPGASEAFF.

CDR3 in DNA: TGTGCCAGCAGCTTGTTACGGGAGTCCTACAATGAGCAGTTCTTC. This codes for CASSLLRESYNEQFF. The V and J genes are TRBV5-5 and TRBJ2-1; D possibly corresponds to TRBD2 (6 bases). Germline CDR1 reads SGHKS; CDR2 reads YYEKEE (reference sequence). Trimming took 1 base from V and 1 from J, leaving 9 bases between them. The CDR3 covers 15 residues.

The chain links TRBV6-5 to TRBJ2-3, with TRBD2 matching 7 bases. The CDR3 sequence is 16 residues long. CDR1 and CDR2 from the germline V gene are MNHEY and SVGAGI. V was clipped by 4 bases and J by 5 bases; unmatched bases: 12. For the CDR3, the DNA is TGTGCCAGCAGTTCCTGGGGGGGTAGAAGTGGAGATACGCAGTATTTT. This gives the protein CASSSWGGRSGDTQYF.

The chain combines TRBV28 with TRBJ1-3; D gene uncertain. Germline V CDR1 and CDR2: MDHEN, SYDVKM. V dropped 5 bases and J dropped 5 bases, with 7 bases sitting between them. The CDR3 runs 12 residues. DNA for the CDR3: TGTGCCAGCAGTCTTTCCAGAAACACCATATATTTT. Protein sequence: CASSLSRNTIYF.

The V and J genes are TRBV28 and TRBJ1-2; D is undetermined. This CDR3 region has 12 residues. V was clipped by 5 bases and J by 3 bases, with 7 bases between them. CDR1 and CDR2 from the germline V gene are MDHEN and SYDVKM. CDR3 nucleotide sequence: TGTGCCAGCAGTGCCCGATACTATGGCTACACCTTC. It translates to CASSARYYGYTF.

The rearrangement joins TRBV19 to TRBJ2-1; 10 nucleotides match TRBD2. The V and J ends lost 6 bases and 7 bases, in that order; junction bases with no gene match: 12. This CDR3 has 16 amino acids. CDR1 LNHDA and CDR2 SQIVND come from the germline V gene (reference sequence). The CDR3 sequence is CASSPGLAGEFNEQFF. CDR3 nucleotides: TGTGCCAGTAGCCCCGGGCTAGCGGGAGAGTTTAATGAGCAGTTCTTC.

In the case of this clone: Relative to the germline gene, one junction end is altered; a read error may explain this. The chain uses TRBV28 and TRBJ2-7; 9 bases are shared with TRBD1. Germline V CDR1 and CDR2: MDHEN, SYDVKM. This CDR3 spans 16 amino acids. The CDR3 DNA follows: TGTGCCAGCAGTTCGCCCGCCGGGACAGGGTCCTCCGAGCAGTACTTC. It yields the protein CASSSPAGTGSSEQYF.

V and J are TRBV15 and TRBJ2-3, with D possibly matching TRBD1 (7 bases). The CDR3 extends over 13 amino acids. Germline V gene sequence: CDR1 LNHNV, CDR2 YYDKDF (reference sequence). Trimming removed 6 bases from V and 6 bases from J, with 13 bases in between. CDR3 sequence: CATSQGGIDTQYF. CDR3 in DNA: TGTGCCACCAGTCAGGGGGGCATCGATACGCAGTATTTT.

This clone was observed once. V gene TRBV5-1 combines with J gene TRBJ2-1; 8 bases match TRBD2. Germline CDR1 is SGHRS and CDR2 is YFSETQ. This CDR3 spans 16 amino acids. With 2 bases clipped from V and 3 bases from J, the junction kept 7 bases outside the gene matches. This CDR3 reads CASSLIAGGNYNEQFF. As DNA, the CDR3 is TGCGCCAGCAGCTTAATTGCGGGAGGAAACTACAATGAGCAGTTCTTC.

The V and J genes are TRBV30 and TRBJ2-1; no firm D call. V was trimmed by 2 bases and J by 1 base, leaving 15 bases between them. Germline CDR1 GTSNPN, CDR2 SVGIG (reference sequence). The CDR3 runs 16 residues. The chain's CDR3 is CAWSFPRDRSYNEQFF. In nucleotides, the CDR3 is TGTGCCTGGAGTTTTCCCCGAGACCGGTCCTACAATGAGCAGTTCTTC.